Listed below are T cell receptor beta chains from one sample, sequenced in a study of T cell repertoires in cytomegalovirus infection. From the reads, TCRdb called clonotypes with MiXCR, one entry per CDR3 protein. The repertoire holds tens of thousands of distinct CDR3 sequences, with approximately 20% as singletons. Antigens of these TCRs are unknown. The input for sequencing was CD8+ T cells from cultured PBMCs, taken from culture after CMV antigen stimulation. These receptor sequences come from a human donor in good health (CMV status not recorded). Some clones in this sample may be carry-over from other donors' samples. Both conserved end residues are part of each CDR3. The order of the fields is D gene, V gene, J gene, clone size, CDR3 protein, CDR3 DNA. A D gene is named only where the DNA matches it firmly. Clone size is given for some rows only: seen once, a few or many times, or a class if the clone is expanded.

d_call: .
v_call: TRBV4-1
j_call: TRBJ2-1
clone_size: .
cdr3_aa: CASSQERRNNEQFF
cdr3_nt: TGCGCCAGCAGCCAAGAGCGTAGGAACAATGAGCAGTTCTTC

d_call: TRBD2
v_call: TRBV13
j_call: TRBJ2-1
clone_size: .
cdr3_aa: CASSLGGTGGLWEQFF
cdr3_nt: TGTGCCAGCAGCTTAGGGGGAACGGGGGGTCTGTGGGAGCAGTTCTTC

d_call: .
v_call: TRBV9
j_call: TRBJ2-5
clone_size: .
cdr3_aa: CASSTRGQETQYF
cdr3_nt: TGTGCCAGCAGCACCAGGGGCCAAGAGACCCAGTACTTC

d_call: .
v_call: TRBV6-2/TRBV6-3
j_call: TRBJ2-7
clone_size: few
cdr3_aa: CATAAGTYSYEQYF
cdr3_nt: TGTGCCACCGCTGCCGGGACTTACTCCTACGAGCAGTACTTC

d_call: .
v_call: TRBV6-5
j_call: TRBJ1-1
clone_size: few
cdr3_aa: CASSYSITGHQNTEAFF
cdr3_nt: TGTGCCAGCAGTTACTCGATTACGGGGCACCAGAACACTGAAGCTTTCTTT

d_call: .
v_call: TRBV7-2
j_call: TRBJ2-5
clone_size: .
cdr3_aa: CASSLVEVGGPLGYF
cdr3_nt: TGTGCCAGCAGCTTAGTGGAGGTTGGCGGGCCTCTAGGGTACTTC

d_call: .
v_call: TRBV12-3/TRBV12-4
j_call: TRBJ2-4
clone_size: few
cdr3_aa: CASSFATRDIQYF
cdr3_nt: TGTGCCAGCAGTTTTGCGACGAGGGACATTCAGTACTTC

d_call: TRBD1
v_call: TRBV7-8
j_call: TRBJ1-1
clone_size: few
cdr3_aa: CASSLGQGIAEAFF
cdr3_nt: TGTGCCAGCAGTCTAGGACAGGGTATCGCTGAAGCTTTCTTT

d_call: TRBD2
v_call: TRBV4-2
j_call: TRBJ2-5
clone_size: .
cdr3_aa: CASSSGPAGGGETQYF
cdr3_nt: TGTGCCAGCAGTAGTGGTCCGGCGGGGGGGGGAGAGACCCAGTACTTC

d_call: TRBD2
v_call: TRBV6-2/TRBV6-3
j_call: TRBJ2-5
clone_size: .
cdr3_aa: CASSGGASYQETQYF
cdr3_nt: TGTGCCAGTAGCGGGGGGGCTTCGTACCAAGAGACCCAGTACTTC

d_call: .
v_call: TRBV20-1
j_call: TRBJ1-5
clone_size: .
cdr3_aa: CSARKTENQPQHF
cdr3_nt: TGCAGTGCTAGAAAAACAGAGAATCAGCCCCAGCATTTT

d_call: .
v_call: TRBV12-3/TRBV12-4
j_call: TRBJ1-2
clone_size: few
cdr3_aa: CASSGGGEGSNYGYTF
cdr3_nt: TGTGCCAGCAGTGGGGGAGGAGAAGGGTCTAACTATGGCTACACCTTC

d_call: .
v_call: TRBV7-8
j_call: TRBJ2-3
clone_size: .
cdr3_aa: CASRFRGARDTQYF
cdr3_nt: TGTGCCAGCAGGTTCCGGGGGGCGAGGGATACGCAGTATTTT

d_call: .
v_call: TRBV7-6
j_call: TRBJ1-2
clone_size: few
cdr3_aa: CASSPGGGRNYGYTF
cdr3_nt: TGTGCCAGCAGCCCCGGGGGCGGCCGTAACTATGGCTACACCTTC

d_call: .
v_call: TRBV14
j_call: TRBJ1-1
clone_size: .
cdr3_aa: CASSQWEATEAFF
cdr3_nt: TGTGCCAGCAGCCAGTGGGAAGCCACTGAAGCTTTCTTT

d_call: TRBD1
v_call: TRBV7-9
j_call: TRBJ1-1
clone_size: few
cdr3_aa: CASRTGMNTEAFF
cdr3_nt: TGTGCCAGCAGGACAGGGATGAACACTGAAGCTTTCTTT

d_call: TRBD2
v_call: TRBV7-8
j_call: TRBJ2-3
clone_size: .
cdr3_aa: CASSLPDGGGRAPDTQYF
cdr3_nt: TGTGCCAGCAGCTTACCGGATGGAGGCGGGAGGGCACCAGATACGCAGTATTTT

d_call: .
v_call: TRBV7-3
j_call: TRBJ2-1
clone_size: .
cdr3_aa: CASSGDFGGSQFF
cdr3_nt: TGTGCCAGCAGCGGGGATTTTGGGGGGTCCCAGTTCTTC

d_call: TRBD2
v_call: TRBV11-2
j_call: TRBJ2-3
clone_size: .
cdr3_aa: CASSLVGGWTSASTDTQYF
cdr3_nt: TGTGCCAGCAGCTTGGTAGGAGGGTGGACTAGCGCTAGCACAGATACGCAGTATTTT

d_call: TRBD1
v_call: TRBV12-3/TRBV12-4
j_call: TRBJ1-2
clone_size: .
cdr3_aa: CASSYRDRVYNGYTF
cdr3_nt: TGTGCCAGCAGTTACCGGGACAGGGTATACAATGGCTACACCTTC

d_call: .
v_call: TRBV6-6
j_call: TRBJ2-7
clone_size: few
cdr3_aa: CASSYGESSYEQYF
cdr3_nt: TGTGCCAGCAGTTACGGTGAGAGCTCCTACGAGCAGTACTTC

d_call: .
v_call: TRBV7-9
j_call: TRBJ2-1
clone_size: few
cdr3_aa: CASSSSGSYNEQFF
cdr3_nt: TGTGCCAGCAGCTCCAGCGGATCCTACAATGAGCAGTTCTTC

d_call: .
v_call: TRBV7-2
j_call: TRBJ1-2
clone_size: .
cdr3_aa: CASLGWSTDYGYTF
cdr3_nt: TGTGCCAGCTTAGGATGGTCCACAGACTATGGCTACACCTTC

d_call: TRBD1
v_call: TRBV7-6
j_call: TRBJ1-1
clone_size: few
cdr3_aa: CASSSPGTVLQNTEAFF
cdr3_nt: TGTGCCAGCAGCTCCCCCGGGACAGTCCTACAGAACACTGAAGCTTTCTTT

d_call: .
v_call: TRBV7-9
j_call: TRBJ2-5
clone_size: few
cdr3_aa: CASSLESSPAQYF
cdr3_nt: TGTGCCAGCAGCTTAGAGTCCTCCCCTGCCCAGTACTTC

d_call: .
v_call: TRBV27
j_call: TRBJ1-2
clone_size: .
cdr3_aa: CASSLIQGHYGYTF
cdr3_nt: TGTGCCAGCAGTCTTATACAGGGCCACTATGGCTACACCTTC

d_call: .
v_call: TRBV6-5
j_call: TRBJ2-7
clone_size: .
cdr3_aa: CASSSNYEQYF
cdr3_nt: TGTGCCAGCAGTTCCAATTACGAGCAGTACTTC

d_call: .
v_call: TRBV9
j_call: TRBJ1-1
clone_size: many
cdr3_aa: CASSGGTGHTNTEAFF
cdr3_nt: TGTGCCAGCAGCGGGGGAACGGGACACACGAACACTGAAGCTTTCTTT

d_call: TRBD1
v_call: TRBV7-2
j_call: TRBJ2-7
clone_size: .
cdr3_aa: CASSWTGFDEQYF
cdr3_nt: TGTGCCAGCAGCTGGACAGGGTTCGACGAGCAGTACTTC

d_call: .
v_call: TRBV7-2
j_call: TRBJ1-1
clone_size: many
cdr3_aa: CASSPGGGLLYTEAFF
cdr3_nt: TGTGCCAGCAGCCCGGGAGGGGGACTCTTGTACACTGAAGCTTTCTTT

d_call: TRBD1
v_call: TRBV7-9
j_call: TRBJ2-7
clone_size: few
cdr3_aa: CASSSGTGDDEQYF
cdr3_nt: TGTGCCAGCAGCTCCGGGACAGGGGACGACGAGCAGTACTTC

d_call: .
v_call: TRBV7-6
j_call: TRBJ2-1
clone_size: few
cdr3_aa: CASSLRTVGDNEQFF
cdr3_nt: TGTGCCAGCAGTTTACGGACAGTGGGGGACAATGAGCAGTTCTTC

d_call: .
v_call: TRBV5-6
j_call: TRBJ1-5
clone_size: .
cdr3_aa: CASSLGGSQPQHF
cdr3_nt: TGTGCCAGCAGCTTGGGGGGAAGTCAGCCCCAGCATTTT

d_call: TRBD1
v_call: TRBV6-6
j_call: TRBJ1-5
clone_size: many
cdr3_aa: CASSYFGQGSNQPQHF
cdr3_nt: TGTGCCAGCAGTTACTTCGGACAGGGGAGCAATCAGCCCCAGCATTTT

d_call: .
v_call: TRBV4-1
j_call: TRBJ1-5
clone_size: few
cdr3_aa: CASSQSPSEQSNQPQHF
cdr3_nt: TGCGCCAGCAGCCAATCACCCTCGGAACAGTCCAATCAGCCCCAGCATTTT

d_call: TRBD2
v_call: TRBV7-9
j_call: TRBJ2-2
clone_size: few
cdr3_aa: CASSPSAGGLLGELFF
cdr3_nt: TGTGCCAGCAGCCCCTCAGCGGGGGGGCTTCTCGGGGAGCTGTTTTTT

d_call: TRBD1
v_call: TRBV28
j_call: TRBJ1-5
clone_size: few
cdr3_aa: CATLDRGVYQPQHF
cdr3_nt: TGTGCCACCCTAGACAGGGGCGTTTATCAGCCCCAGCATTTT

d_call: .
v_call: TRBV7-9
j_call: TRBJ2-7
clone_size: few
cdr3_aa: CASSLVGQLAYYEQYF
cdr3_nt: TGTGCCAGCAGCTTAGTTGGACAGCTCGCCTACTACGAGCAGTACTTC

d_call: TRBD1
v_call: TRBV20-1
j_call: TRBJ2-3
clone_size: .
cdr3_aa: CSAKGTGDADTQYF
cdr3_nt: TGCAGTGCGAAGGGGACAGGGGATGCAGATACGCAGTATTTT

d_call: TRBD1
v_call: TRBV12-3/TRBV12-4
j_call: TRBJ1-2
clone_size: few
cdr3_aa: CASSFGSGGSYGYTF
cdr3_nt: TGTGCCAGCAGTTTTGGCTCAGGGGGTAGCTATGGCTACACCTTC

d_call: .
v_call: TRBV7-6
j_call: TRBJ1-2
clone_size: few
cdr3_aa: CASSSGSANYGYTF
cdr3_nt: TGTGCTAGCAGCTCGGGCAGCGCTAACTATGGCTACACCTTC